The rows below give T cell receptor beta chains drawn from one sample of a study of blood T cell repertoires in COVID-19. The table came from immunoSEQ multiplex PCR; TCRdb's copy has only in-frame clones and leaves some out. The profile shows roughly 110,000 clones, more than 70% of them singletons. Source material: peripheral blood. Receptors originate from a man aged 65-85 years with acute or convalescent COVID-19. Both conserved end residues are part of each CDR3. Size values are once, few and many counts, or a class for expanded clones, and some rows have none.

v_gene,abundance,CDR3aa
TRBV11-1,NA,CASSLGRDTQYF
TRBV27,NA,CASSSIPSYEQYF
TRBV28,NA,CASSLSTAVNEKLFF
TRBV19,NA,CASSIASGGAANEQFF
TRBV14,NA,CASSQDQVAPLHF
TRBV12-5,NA,CATSLEETQYF
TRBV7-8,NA,CASSLGYRERGTEAFF
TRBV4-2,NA,CASSKDQGAFF
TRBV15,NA,CATRSVRDSNEKLFF
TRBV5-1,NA,CASSLVTGGGQPQHF
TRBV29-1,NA,CSGRTGVGGELFF
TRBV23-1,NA,CASRPWTGHEQYF
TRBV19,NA,CASSILFGSGQSYGYTF
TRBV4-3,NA,CASSQDGPGLAGGKTQYF
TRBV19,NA,CATRRQGALLNTEAFF
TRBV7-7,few,CANDDRDSSVFYEQYF
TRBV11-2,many,CASSPWTASYNEQFF
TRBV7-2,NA,CASSLIVAGGYNSPLHF
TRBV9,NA,CASSVGLLAADTQYF
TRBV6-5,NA,CASVWSSGTNYGYTF
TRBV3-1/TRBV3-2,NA,CASSQDLAGEQETQYF
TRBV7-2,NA,CASSSGQDTYSNQPQHF
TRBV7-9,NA,CASSPPISSYNEQFF
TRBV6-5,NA,CASSYSGTGNQPQHF
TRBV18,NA,CASSPNREETQYF
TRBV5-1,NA,CASSLLTETGELFF
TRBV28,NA,CASILQGDTEAFF
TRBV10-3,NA,CAISPTSGGYESEQFF
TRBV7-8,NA,CASSLGGGGNTDTQYF